This passage covers 17 T cell receptor beta chains from one sample sequenced in a study of T-cell memory formation after mild COVID-19. TCRdb used MiXCR to reprocess the 5' RACE reads, holding one entry per CDR3 protein. The data contain hundreds of thousands of distinct CDR3 sequences, more than 15% of them singletons. Sequenced sample: PBMCs or a T cell subset sorted from them (not recorded which). All receptors come from a man in his late teens or twenties who had mild COVID-19 (a few samples of this study predate the infection). Cell type and time point are not known.

The chain joins TRBV7-8 to TRBJ1-6; a possible D gene is TRBD1 (5 bases). V was pared by 0 bases and J by 7 bases, with 10 bases between. From germline, CDR1 is SGHVS and CDR2 FQNEAQ. The CDR3 covers 15 residues. Written as DNA, the CDR3 is TGTGCCAGCAGCTTAGCCCCAGGGAGCAATTCACCCCTCCACTTT. Residues: CASSLAPGSNSPLHF.

The J gene is TRBJ2-2, the V gene TRBV15, with D hard to call. Germline CDR1 is LNHNV and CDR2 is YYDKDF (reference sequence). This CDR3 is 13 amino acids long. V was shortened by 6 bases and J by 6 bases, with 11 bases between the two germline ends. CDR3: CATSSRWAGELFF. The CDR3 region has the DNA TGTGCCACCAGTAGTAGGTGGGCCGGGGAGCTGTTTTTT. Supplemented by reference TRBV15 and TRBJ2-2, the full variable domain reads DAMVIQNPRYQVTQFGKPVTLSCSQTLNHNVMYWYQQKSSQAPKLLFHYYDKDFNNEADTPDNFQSRRPNTSFCFLDIRSPGLGDTAMYLCATSSRWAGELFFGEGSRLTVL.

J is TRBJ2-1 and V is TRBV9; possibly TRBD2 for D (7 bases). Germline V gene sequence: CDR1 SGDLS, CDR2 YYNGEE. Trimming took off 0 bases at V and 8 bases at J, with 15 bases between the two ends. CDR3 size: 15 residues. Here the CDR3 DNA reads TGTGCCAGCAGCGTAGTAGGGGGGGGCAGCGATGAGCAGTTCTTC. Translating gives CASSVVGGGSDEQFF. Full variable domain (rest looked up from reference TRBV9 and TRBJ2-1): DSGVTQTPKHLITATGQRVTLRCSPRSGDLSVYWYQQSLDQGLQFLIQYYNGEERAKGNILERFSAQQFPDLHSELNLSSLELGDSALYFCASSVVGGGSDEQFFGPGTRLTVL.

The chain links TRBV27 to TRBJ2-1, with 9 bases aligning to TRBD2. The CDR3 has 15 amino acids. J was trimmed by 9 bases and V by 2 bases; bases with no gene match: 8. Germline loops: CDR1 MNHEY, CDR2 SMNVEV (reference sequence). The CDR3 spells CASSLGAGGPREQFF. The CDR3 DNA is TGTGCCAGCAGTTTAGGGGCGGGGGGGCCCCGTGAGCAGTTCTTC.

The chain links TRBV12-3 or TRBV12-4 to TRBJ1-2; 9 bases agree with TRBD1. V was clipped by 5 bases and J by 4 bases; unmatched bases: 2. This CDR3 is built from 13 residues. In nucleotides, the CDR3 is TGTGCCAGCAGTGGACAGGGGACCTATGGCTACACCTTC. This sequence encodes CASSGQGTYGYTF.

As DNA, the CDR3 is TGTGCCAGCAGCGGTTGGGGTTTCGATGAGCAGTTCTTC. It translates to CASSGWGFDEQFF. The chain recombines TRBV9 with TRBJ2-1; D remains ambiguous. Trimming removed 3 bases at V and 8 bases at J, with 12 bases between. CDR3 length: 13 residues. The germline V gene has CDR1 SGDLS and CDR2 YYNGEE.

The chain carries TRBV20-1 and TRBJ1-2; unclear D gene. The germline CDR1 and CDR2 sequences are DFQATT and SNEGSKA (reference sequence). The CDR3 totals 14 residues. Deletions cut 3 bases from V and 4 bases from J, with 15 bases between. CDR3 protein: CSASPPAGVYGYTF. In DNA, the CDR3 is TGCAGTGCTAGCCCCCCCGCAGGAGTCTATGGCTACACCTTC.

This clonotype was observed a few times. The genes are TRBV7-2 and TRBJ2-1, with 8 bases that match TRBD1. Per germline, CDR1 SGHTA and CDR2 FQGNSA. With V trimmed by 5 bases and J by 5 bases, 8 bases remained unmatched. The CDR3 runs to 15 residues. CDR3 sequence: CASSRTGTGNNEQFF. The CDR3 bases are TGTGCCAGCAGCCGAACCGGGACAGGAAACAATGAGCAGTTCTTC. The full variable domain, rest sourced from reference TRBV7-2 and TRBJ2-1, is GAGVSQSPSNKVTEKGKDVELRCDPISGHTALYWYRQSLGQGLEFLIYFQGNSAPDKSGLPSDRFSAERTGGSVSTLTIQRTQQEDSAVYLCASSRTGTGNNEQFFGPGTRLTVL.

This clonotype was counted ten times or more. The chain recombines TRBV6-5 with TRBJ2-7; D is tentatively TRBD1 or TRBD2 (6 bases each). The CDR3 covers 14 residues. Germline V gives CDR1 MNHEY, CDR2 SVGAGI. V was trimmed by 2 bases and J by 4 bases, leaving 12 bases between them. The CDR3 bases are TGTGCCAGCAGTTACGGGGGGCAGGAATACGAGCAGTACTTC. Amino acid sequence: CASSYGGQEYEQYF.

This sequence joins TRBV12-5 and TRBJ2-5, with 10 positions matching TRBD1. This CDR3 spans 15 amino acids. J was trimmed by 1 base and V by 1 base; bases with no gene match: 0. Germline V CDR1 and CDR2: LGHNT, FRNRAP. The CDR3 DNA reads as TGTGCTAGTGGTTTGGGGGACAGGGGCCAAGAGACCCAGTACTTC. Protein product: CASGLGDRGQETQYF.

This chain joins TRBV9 and TRBJ2-1, with TRBD2 matching 12 bases. V shed 2 bases and J 4 bases; nucleotides not matched to a gene: 4. The CDR3 contains 16 residues. Germline V gene data show CDR1 as SGDLS and CDR2 as YYNGEE. The CDR3 protein is CASSVVTSGGYNEQFF. CDR3 coding DNA: TGTGCCAGCAGCGTCGTAACTAGCGGGGGGTACAATGAGCAGTTCTTC.

This clonotype was seen more than once but under ten times. The V call is TRBV2, the J call TRBJ2-7, with D hard to call. In germline, CDR1 is SNHLY, CDR2 FYNNEI. The CDR3 is 12 residues long. V shed 8 bases and J shed 5 bases, with 13 bases lying between them. CDR3 bases: TGTGCCAGCCGGTTATTGAGGAACGAGCAGTACTTC. Its protein is CASRLLRNEQYF.

The chain uses TRBV18 and TRBJ1-1; no clear D. CDR1 and CDR2 from the germline V gene are KGHSH and LQKENI. V lost 2 bases to trimming and J lost 7 bases, with 8 bases between them. The CDR3 is 12 amino acids. DNA for the CDR3: TGTGCCAGCTCACCAGCGGGGTTTGAAGCTTTCTTT. Translation gives CASSPAGFEAFF.

This chain links TRBV5-1 with TRBJ2-6, with D possibly matching TRBD1 (6 bases). The CDR3 runs 17 residues. Trimming stripped 0 bases from V and 0 bases from J, with 10 bases between. CDR1 and CDR2 from the germline V gene are SGHRS and YFSETQ. The CDR3 region is CASSLEGRGSGANVLTF. The CDR3 DNA sequence: TGCGCCAGCAGCTTGGAGGGCAGGGGCTCTGGGGCCAACGTCCTGACTTTC.

The chain uses TRBV5-1 and TRBJ2-7, with 8 positions matching TRBD1. J gave up 7 bases and V 1 base, and 16 bases lay outside the gene matches. In germline, CDR1 is SGHRS, CDR2 YFSETQ. This CDR3 spans 17 amino acids. The CDR3 reads CASSLRTDRGALGEQYF. DNA for the CDR3: TGCGCCAGCAGCTTGCGAACCGACAGGGGTGCTTTGGGGGAGCAGTACTTC.

The chain carries TRBV7-8 and TRBJ2-3, with a possible D match to TRBD2 (6 bases). This CDR3 spans 17 amino acids. CDR1 is SGHVS, CDR2 FQNEAQ, per germline. V lost 7 bases and J 5 bases, leaving 25 bases between the germline ends. CDR3 loop: CASNPRAPRRGIDTQYF. Written as DNA, the CDR3 is TGTGCCAGCAACCCCCGTGCCCCCCGGCGGGGTATAGATACGCAGTATTTT.

The genes are TRBV4-1 and TRBJ1-4; unclear D gene. CDR1 is MGHRA and CDR2 is YSYEKL in the germline V gene. The CDR3 has 15 residues. Trimming removed 0 bases from V and 4 bases from J, with 9 bases in between. The CDR3 sequence is CASSQDGEFNEKLFF. The CDR3 DNA reads TGCGCCAGCAGCCAAGACGGGGAATTTAATGAAAAACTGTTTTTT.